This T cell receptor beta chain was captured by sequencing in a study of graft-versus-host responses after intestinal transplantation. For the study at large: Recipients got multivisceral, liver-intestinal, or isolated intestinal transplants.

Study-wide findings and caveats: Recipient marrow showed GvH clones, some seen first in ileum or blood. Individuals carrying graft-donor T cell macrochimerism showed high graft-versus-host to host-versus-graft clonal ratios in allografts. The highest levels of circulating GvH clones went along with early declines in HvG clones after transplant.

The CDR3 length is 17 residues. With respect to this clone: Its target is not known.

TCRdb's table, derived via immunoSEQ multiplex PCR, lists solely in-frame clones and lacks some. Of more than 20,000 clones in the sample, 85% to 95% are singletons; the top ten hold 43%. The chain uses TRBV21-1 and TRBJ2-5; the D call of TRBD1 is as the table states it, not checked on the DNA. TRBV21-1 has pseudogene status. The receptor comes from a human patient who received an intestinal transplant, so some T cells may come from the graft donor. This sample comprised PBMCs, obtained about 260 days after intestinal transplant. As DNA, the CDR3 is TGTGCCAGCAGCAACCGCAGAGACAGCCCAAACCAAGAGACCCAGTACTTC. Translated: CASSNRRDSPNQETQYF.